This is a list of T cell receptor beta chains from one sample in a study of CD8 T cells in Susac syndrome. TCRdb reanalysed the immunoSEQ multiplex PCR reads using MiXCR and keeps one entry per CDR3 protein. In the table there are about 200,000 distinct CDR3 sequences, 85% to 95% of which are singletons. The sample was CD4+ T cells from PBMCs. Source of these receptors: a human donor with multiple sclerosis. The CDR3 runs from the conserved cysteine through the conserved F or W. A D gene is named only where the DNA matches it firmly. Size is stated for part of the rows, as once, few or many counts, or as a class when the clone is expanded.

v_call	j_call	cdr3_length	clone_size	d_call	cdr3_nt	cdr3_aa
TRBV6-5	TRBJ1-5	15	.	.	TGTGCCAGCAGTTACACGACAGGAACCGATCAGCCCCAGCATTTT	CASSYTTGTDQPQHF
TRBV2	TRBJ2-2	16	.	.	TGTGCCAGCTCCTCCCGGCGACCGACGAACACCGGGGAGCTGTTTTTT	CASSSRRPTNTGELFF
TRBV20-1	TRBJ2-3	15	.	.	TGCAGTGCTAGAGCCGGGGCGGGCCGGCCAGATACGCAGTATTTT	CSARAGAGRPDTQYF
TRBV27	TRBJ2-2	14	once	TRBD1	TGTGCCACCAGGGGACAGCCGAACACCGGGGAGCTGTTTTTT	CATRGQPNTGELFF
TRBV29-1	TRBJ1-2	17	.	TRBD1	TGCAGCGTTGAGAGGTTATTAACAGGACAGGGAGTTTTTGGCTACACCTTC	CSVERLLTGQGVFGYTF
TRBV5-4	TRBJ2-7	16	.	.	TGTGCCAGCAGCTTGGGTGCGGGGCAGGGCTCCTACGAGCAGTACTTC	CASSLGAGQGSYEQYF
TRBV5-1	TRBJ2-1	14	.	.	TGCGCCAGCACCAAAGAGCCGCAGGGCAATGAGCAGTTCTTC	CASTKEPQGNEQFF
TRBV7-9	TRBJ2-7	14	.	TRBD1	TGTGCCAGCAGCGCCCGGACAGGGAACTACGAGCAGTACTTC	CASSARTGNYEQYF
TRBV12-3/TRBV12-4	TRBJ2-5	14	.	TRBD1	TGTGCCAGCAGACGGGACAGGGGGTCGGGGACCCAGTACTTC	CASRRDRGSGTQYF
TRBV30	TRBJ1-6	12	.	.	TGTGCCTGGAGTGTATACGAGAGTCCCCTCCACTTT	CAWSVYESPLHF
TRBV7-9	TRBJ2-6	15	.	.	TGTGCCAGCAGCTCAGACAACTCTGGGGCCAACGTCCTGACTTTC	CASSSDNSGANVLTF
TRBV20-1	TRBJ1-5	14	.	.	TGCAGTGCTCAGAAGGACAGTGACGGTCAGCCCCAGCATTTT	CSAQKDSDGQPQHF
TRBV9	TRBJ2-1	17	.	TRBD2	TGTGCCAGCAGCGGGTCGACTAGCGGGGGAACATACAATGAGCAGTTCTTC	CASSGSTSGGTYNEQFF
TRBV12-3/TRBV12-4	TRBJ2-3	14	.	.	TGTGCCAGCAGTCCGCGGCCGCCCTCGAATACGCAGTATTTT	CASSPRPPSNTQYF
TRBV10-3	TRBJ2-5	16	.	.	TGTGCCATCAGTGAGAGGGGAACAGGGAACCAAGAGACCCAGTACTTC	CAISERGTGNQETQYF
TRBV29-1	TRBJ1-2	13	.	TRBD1	TGCAGCGTCCAGGGGGAGGGGATGAGGGGCTACACCTTC	CSVQGEGMRGYTF
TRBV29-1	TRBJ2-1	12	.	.	TGCAGCGCCCTGAAGGGCAGCAGTGAGCAGTTCTTC	CSALKGSSEQFF
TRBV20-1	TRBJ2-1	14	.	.	TGCAGTGCCAACGGGCCGCCCTGGGAAAATGAGCAGTTCTTC	CSANGPPWENEQFF
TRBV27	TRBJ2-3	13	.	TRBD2	TGTGCCAGCAGCCTAGTCATAGCGGGGACGCAGTATTTT	CASSLVIAGTQYF
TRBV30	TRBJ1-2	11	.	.	TGTGCCTGGACTTCTAACTATGGCTACACCTTC	CAWTSNYGYTF
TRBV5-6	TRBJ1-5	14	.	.	TGTGCCAGCAGACTAACAGGGAGCAATCAGCCCCAGCATTTT	CASRLTGSNQPQHF
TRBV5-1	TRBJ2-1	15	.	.	TGCGCCAGCAGCTCCGGCCGAGGTCCGGTCAATGAGCAGTTCTTC	CASSSGRGPVNEQFF
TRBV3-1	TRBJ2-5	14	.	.	TGTGCCAGCAGCCTAAGACATGGTAGAGAGACCCAGTACTTC	CASSLRHGRETQYF
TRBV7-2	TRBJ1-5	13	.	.	TGTGCATCCCAGCAGGGAGGTTTCCAGCCCCAGCATTTT	CASQQGGFQPQHF
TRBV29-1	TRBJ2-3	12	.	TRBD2	TGCAGCGTTCAGCGGGGGGGAGATACGCAGTATTTT	CSVQRGGDTQYF
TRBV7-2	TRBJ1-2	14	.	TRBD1	TGTGCCAGCAGCCCCCGGGACAGCACCTATGGCTACACCTTC	CASSPRDSTYGYTF
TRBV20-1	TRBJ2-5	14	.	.	TGCAGTGCCCGGGACACCCAGCAGCAAGAGACCCAGTACTTC	CSARDTQQQETQYF
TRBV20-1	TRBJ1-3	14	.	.	TGCAGTGCTCCAGAGGGGGACTCTGGAAACACCATATATTTT	CSAPEGDSGNTIYF
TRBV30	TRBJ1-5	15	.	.	TGTGCCTGGAGTGTAGGAGGGCAGGGGAATCAGCCCCAGCATTTT	CAWSVGGQGNQPQHF
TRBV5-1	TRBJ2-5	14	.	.	TGCGCCAGCAGCTTGGGCTCCCAGGAAGAGACCCAGTACTTC	CASSLGSQEETQYF
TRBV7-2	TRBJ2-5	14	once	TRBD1	TGTGCCAGCAGCCGGCAGGGGGCTAAGGAGACCCAGTACTTC	CASSRQGAKETQYF
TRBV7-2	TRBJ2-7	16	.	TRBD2	TGTGCCAGCAGCCCGCGAATGCTAGCGGGGGGCTACGAGCAGTACTTC	CASSPRMLAGGYEQYF
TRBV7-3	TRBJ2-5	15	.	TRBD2	TGTGCCAGCAGCCTCATAGCGGGGGCCGGTGAGACCCAGTACTTC	CASSLIAGAGETQYF
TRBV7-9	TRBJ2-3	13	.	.	TGTGCCAGCAGCCCCCGGGGCCCAGATACGCAGTATTTT	CASSPRGPDTQYF
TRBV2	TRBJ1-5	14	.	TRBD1	TGTGCCAGCACGGGACAGCCCATCAATCAGCCCCAGCATTTT	CASTGQPINQPQHF
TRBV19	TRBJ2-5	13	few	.	TGTGCCAGTAGTGTGGACAGCCAAGAGACCCAGTACTTC	CASSVDSQETQYF
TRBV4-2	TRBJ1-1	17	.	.	TGTGCCAGCAGCCAAGATATGCTGGGACATACGAACACTGAAGCTTTCTTT	CASSQDMLGHTNTEAFF
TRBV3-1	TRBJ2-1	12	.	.	TGTGCCAGCAGCCAAGATACTGCTAGTAAGTTCTTC	CASSQDTASKFF
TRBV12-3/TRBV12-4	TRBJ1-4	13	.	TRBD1	TGTGCCAGCAGTGGACAGGACGATGGGAAACTGTTTTTT	CASSGQDDGKLFF
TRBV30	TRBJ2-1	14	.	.	TGTGCCTGGAGTGTACCCCCAGGGCGGAATGAGCAGTTCTTC	CAWSVPPGRNEQFF
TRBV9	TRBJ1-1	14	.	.	TGTGCCAGCAGCGTTGGGCAACGGAACACTGAAGCTTTCTTT	CASSVGQRNTEAFF
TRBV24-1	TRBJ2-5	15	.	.	TGTGCCACCAGTGATTCCCTAGGGGCGAAAGAGACCCAGTACTTC	CATSDSLGAKETQYF
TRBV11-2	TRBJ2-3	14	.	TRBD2	TGTGCCAGCAGCCCCCGGGACTACACAGATACGCAGTATTTT	CASSPRDYTDTQYF
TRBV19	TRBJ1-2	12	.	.	TGTGCCAGCTACCGGGCAACGGGGGGCTACACCTTC	CASYRATGGYTF
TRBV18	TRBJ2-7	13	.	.	TGTGCCAGCTCACCATCTGGGGTCTACGAGCAGTACTTC	CASSPSGVYEQYF
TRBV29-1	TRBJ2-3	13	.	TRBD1	TGCAGCGTTTCCCGGACAGGGGCAGATACGCAGTATTTT	CSVSRTGADTQYF
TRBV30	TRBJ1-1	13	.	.	TGTGCCTGGACTATACAGGACGGGACTGAAGCTTTCTTT	CAWTIQDGTEAFF
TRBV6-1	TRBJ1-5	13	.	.	TGTGCCAGCACGTGGGATCCCAATCAGCCCCAGCATTTT	CASTWDPNQPQHF
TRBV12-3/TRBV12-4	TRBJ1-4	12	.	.	TGTGCCAGCAGCCCCTTTCGGGAAAAACTGTTTTTT	CASSPFREKLFF
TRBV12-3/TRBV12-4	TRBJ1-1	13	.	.	TGTGCCAGCAGTTTAGTCCAGAACACTGAAGCTTTCTTT	CASSLVQNTEAFF
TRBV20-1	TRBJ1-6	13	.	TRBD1	TGCAGTGCTAGAGAGGGACAGAATTCACCCCTCCACTTT	CSAREGQNSPLHF
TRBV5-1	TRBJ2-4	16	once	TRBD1	TGCGCCAGCAGCTTGAGAGGGGGCGAGGTACAAAACATTCAGTACTTC	CASSLRGGEVQNIQYF
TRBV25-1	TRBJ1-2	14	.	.	TGTGCCAGCAGTGAATTAGGGAGGACCTATGGCTACACCTTC	CASSELGRTYGYTF
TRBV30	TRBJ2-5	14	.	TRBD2	TGTGCCTGGAGCCTAGCGGGGGGGCTGGAGACCCAGTACTTC	CAWSLAGGLETQYF
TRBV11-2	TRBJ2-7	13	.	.	TGTGCCAGCAGCTTAGTCAGGGGTCACGAGCAGTACTTC	CASSLVRGHEQYF